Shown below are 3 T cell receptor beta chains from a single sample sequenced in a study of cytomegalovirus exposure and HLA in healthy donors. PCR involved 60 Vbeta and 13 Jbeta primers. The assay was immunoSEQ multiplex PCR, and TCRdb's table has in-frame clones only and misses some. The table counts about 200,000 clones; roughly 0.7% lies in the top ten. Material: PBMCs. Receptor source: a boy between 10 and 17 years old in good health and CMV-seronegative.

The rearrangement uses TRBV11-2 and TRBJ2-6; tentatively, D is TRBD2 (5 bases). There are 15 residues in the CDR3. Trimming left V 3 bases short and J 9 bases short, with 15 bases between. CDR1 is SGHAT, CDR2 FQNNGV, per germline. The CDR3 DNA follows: TGTGCCAGCAGCTTGGCGGCCCCTAGCCTCAACGTCCTGACTTTC. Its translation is CASSLAAPSLNVLTF.

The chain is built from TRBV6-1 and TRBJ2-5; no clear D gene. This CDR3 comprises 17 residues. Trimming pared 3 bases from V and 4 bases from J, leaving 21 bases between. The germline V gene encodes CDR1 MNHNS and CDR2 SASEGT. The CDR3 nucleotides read TGTGCCAGCAGTGAGGCCTACCACCACCCGACGGGAGAGACCCAGTACTTC. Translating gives CASSEAYHHPTGETQYF.

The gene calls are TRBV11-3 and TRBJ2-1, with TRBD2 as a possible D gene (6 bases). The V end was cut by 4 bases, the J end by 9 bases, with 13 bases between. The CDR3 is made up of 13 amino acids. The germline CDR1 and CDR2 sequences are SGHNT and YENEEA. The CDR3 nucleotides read TGTGCCAGCAGCTGGCTCCTCGGGGGTGAGCAGTTCTTC. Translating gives CASSWLLGGEQFF.